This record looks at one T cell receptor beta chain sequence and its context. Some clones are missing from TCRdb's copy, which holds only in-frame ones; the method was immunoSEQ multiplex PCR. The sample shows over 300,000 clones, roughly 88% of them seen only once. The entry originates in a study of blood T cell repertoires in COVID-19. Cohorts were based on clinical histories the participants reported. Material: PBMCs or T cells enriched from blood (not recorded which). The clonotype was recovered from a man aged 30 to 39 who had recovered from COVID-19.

CDR3 DNA sequence: TGTGCCAGCAGCCAAGATCCCGGGGAAGAGGAAAAACTGTTTTTT. Protein: CASSQDPGEEEKLFF. The chain recombines TRBV4-2 with TRBJ1-4; D is unclear. V was shortened by 0 bases and J by 8 bases, with 13 bases between the two germline ends. The CDR3 has 15 amino acids. Germline CDR1 and CDR2: LGHNA and YNFKEQ.